This T cell receptor beta chain was sequenced for a study of lymphopenia after photon versus proton radiotherapy. Only in-frame clones appear in the TCRdb table, and some are missing; sequencing was by immunoSEQ multiplex PCR. The repertoire consists of about 50,000 clones, with roughly 90% occurring once and the leading ten covering roughly 17%. The CDR3 is 15 residues long. Germline values: CDR1 SGHTA, CDR2 FQGTGA. V lost 5 bases and J lost 8; bases outside the gene matches: 8. The chain employs TRBV7-3 and TRBJ1-4; 10 bases align to TRBD1. The sequence came from a middle-aged woman with cholangiocarcinoma. The sequencing here drew on peripheral blood, taken from a patient treated with photon-based radiotherapy. In DNA, the CDR3 is TGTGCCAGCAGCAAAGGCGGGACAGGGGTAGAAAAACTGTTTTTT. Protein product: CASSKGGTGVEKLFF.